This T cell receptor beta chain was found in a study of cytomegalovirus exposure and HLA in healthy donors. At the level of the study: Among roughly 190 million T cells, an earlier analysis found about 100 million unique TCR beta sequences. Study findings and constraints: Information on immune exposure was restricted to one variable (CMV serostatus). It is likely that the observed cluster of highly shared sequence variants was a sequencing artifact.

The PCR made use of 60 Vbeta and 13 Jbeta primers. Produced via immunoSEQ multiplex PCR; TCRdb's table is partial and in-frame only. This table holds fewer than 110,000 clones, more than 80% found once. As to this clone: The antigen is undetermined.

The CDR3 sequence is 14 residues long. CDR1 SGHTA and CDR2 FQGNSA come from the germline V gene. V lost 1 base and J lost 4, with 8 bases in between. The V call is TRBV7-2, the J call TRBJ2-1; D ambiguous. The origin of this receptor is a man under 40 in good health and CMV-seronegative. Material for sequencing was PBMCs. In DNA, the CDR3 is TGTGCCAGCAGCTTAGTTTCATTGTACAATGAGCAGTTCTTC. Its protein product is CASSLVSLYNEQFF.